The 28 T cell receptor beta chains in this list originate from one sample, sequenced in a study of T cells in narcolepsy. Generated by immunoSEQ multiplex PCR, the TCRdb table keeps only in-frame clones and is missing some. The top ten hold over 0.95% of the sample, which has some 30,000 clones, about 76% seen once. Sequencing was carried out using CD45RA- memory CD4+ T cells from PBMCs. The receptors come from a human donor with narcolepsy.

V usage is TRBV15 and J usage is TRBJ2-3; 7 bases map to TRBD1. J gave up 2 bases and V 3 bases, and 2 bases lay outside the gene matches. This CDR3 is 14 amino acids long. CDR1 and CDR2 from the germline V gene are LNHNV and YYDKDF (reference sequence). In nucleotides, the CDR3 is TGTGCCACCAGCAGGGGACAGCTCACAGATACGCAGTATTTT. Amino acid sequence: CATSRGQLTDTQYF.

V is TRBV19 and J is TRBJ2-1, with 14 bases that match TRBD2. CDR1 is LNHDA, CDR2 SQIVND, per germline (reference sequence). With V trimmed by 8 bases and J by 10 bases, 10 bases remained unmatched. This CDR3 comprises 15 residues. The CDR3 DNA sequence: TGTGCCAGTTCGTCCGGGACTAGCGGGAGTGTAGAGCAGTTCTTC. Translating it yields CASSSGTSGSVEQFF.

The V call is TRBV5-1, the J call TRBJ2-7, with 7 bases aligning to TRBD2. This CDR3 comprises 16 residues. Germline CDR1 and CDR2: SGHRS and YFSETQ. The V gene end was trimmed by 5 bases and the J gene end by 2 bases; junction bases not matched to a gene: 13. CDR3 DNA sequence: TGCGCCAGCAGGCGGGAGCCCTACCCCTCTACCTACGAGCAGTACTTC. This sequence encodes CASRREPYPSTYEQYF.

V usage is TRBV28 and J usage is TRBJ1-2; 7 bases are shared with TRBD1. Germline CDR1 and CDR2: MDHEN and SYDVKM. Trimming cost V 3 bases and J 2 bases; bases outside gene matches: 0. This CDR3 contains 13 residues. CDR3 in DNA: TGTGCCAGCAGTTTGGACAGGAACTATGGCTACACCTTC. This translates into CASSLDRNYGYTF.

This clone was counted between two and nine times. The chain joins TRBV2 to TRBJ2-1; possibly TRBD1 for D (6 bases). CDR1 SNHLY and CDR2 FYNNEI come from the germline V gene. The CDR3 totals 14 residues. V was clipped by 3 bases and J by 4 bases, with 10 bases between them. The CDR3 DNA sequence: TGTGCCAGCAGTGAGGAAAGGGGGTACAATGAGCAGTTCTTC. As protein: CASSEERGYNEQFF.

The J gene is TRBJ2-3, the V gene TRBV28; 7 positions match TRBD2. Germline V lookup: CDR1 MDHEN, CDR2 SYDVKM. The CDR3 consists of 14 residues. The V segment lost 2 bases and the J segment 8 bases; nucleotides outside the gene matches: 7. CDR3 coding DNA: TGTGCCAGCAGTTTACACCTTCTAGCGGCTACGCAGTATTTT. This sequence encodes CASSLHLLAATQYF.

The chain has TRBV7-3 and TRBJ2-3; D gene unclear. Per the germline V gene, CDR1 is SGHTA and CDR2 is FQGTGA. There are 13 residues in the CDR3. The ends were cut back, 3 bases at V and 6 bases at J, with 10 bases in the middle. In DNA, the CDR3 is TGTGCCAGCAGCTTCGGTGGGGTTGATACGCAGTATTTT. Amino acid sequence: CASSFGGVDTQYF.

This sequence joins TRBV21-1 and TRBJ1-2; TRBD1, the table's D call, was not compared with the DNA. TRBV21-1 is flagged as a pseudogene. The CDR3 runs to 14 residues. This CDR3 reads CASSKGDRGPRYTF. CDR3 DNA: TGTGCCAGCAGCAAAGGAGACAGGGGACCCCGCTACACCTTC.

V and J are TRBV7-3 and TRBJ2-2, with unresolved D. Trimming pared 0 bases from V and 5 bases from J, leaving 7 bases between. The CDR3 is made up of 14 amino acids. Germline V gives CDR1 SGHTA, CDR2 FQGTGA. The CDR3 nucleotides read TGTGCCAGCAGCTTAACCCACGGAACCGGGGAGCTGTTTTTT. This translates into CASSLTHGTGELFF.

This clone was detected a few times. This chain joins TRBV6-5 and TRBJ2-2; D might be TRBD2 (7 bases). The CDR3 runs 16 residues. Germline loops: CDR1 MNHEY, CDR2 SVGAGI. With 4 bases removed from V and 5 bases from J, the gap between germline ends came to 17 bases. CDR3 sequence: CASSSPGGAGTGELFF. CDR3 in DNA: TGTGCCAGCAGTTCCCCTGGGGGGGCGGGGACCGGGGAGCTGTTTTTT.

CDR3 DNA sequence: TGTGCCAGCAGCCCCCTTCGTGGCACTTACGAGCAGTACTTC. It translates to CASSPLRGTYEQYF. The chain joins TRBV11-2 to TRBJ2-7; no clear D. The V gene's germline CDR1 is SGHAT and CDR2 FQNNGV. Trimming removed 5 bases at V and 4 bases at J, with 15 bases between. The CDR3 extends over 14 amino acids.

V is TRBV28 and J is TRBJ2-3; TRBD1 matches 7 bases. Germline trimming cut 10 bases from V and 2 bases from J; bases unmatched to any gene: 12. From germline, CDR1 is MDHEN and CDR2 SYDVKM. CDR3 size: 15 residues. CDR3 DNA sequence: TGTGCCACGACGACAGGGTCCTTTTCCACAGATACGCAGTATTTT. Amino acids: CATTTGSFSTDTQYF.

The V gene is TRBV7-7, the J gene TRBJ2-3; 10 positions match TRBD1. The V segment lost 1 base and the J segment 4 bases; nucleotides outside the gene matches: 2. Germline V gene lookup returns CDR1 SSHAT and CDR2 FNYEAQ (reference sequence). CDR3 length: 15 amino acids. DNA for the CDR3: TGTGCCAGCAGCTTAGGGACAGGGGGTTCAGATACGCAGTATTTT. Translating gives CASSLGTGGSDTQYF.

V usage is TRBV6-5 and J usage is TRBJ2-7; the D is unclear. The germline CDR1 and CDR2 sequences are MNHEY and SVGAGI. The ends were cut back, 0 bases at V and 12 bases at J, with 15 bases in the middle. CDR3 length: 13 amino acids. Written as DNA, the CDR3 is TGTGCCAGCAGTTACTCAGGGCAGTCGAAGCGGTACTTC. Its translation is CASSYSGQSKRYF.

Regarding this clone: A read error may produce the germline difference seen at one junction end. The V gene is TRBV30, the J gene TRBJ2-4; TRBD2 agrees at 13 bases. The CDR3 loop spans 16 amino acids. The V gene's germline CDR1 is GTSNPN and CDR2 SVGIG (reference sequence). The CDR3 DNA sequence: TGTGCCTGGAGTGTACCTGCTCGACTAGCGGGAGGACCCGTGAACTTC. Translation gives CAWSVPARLAGGPVNF.

V gene TRBV27 combines with J gene TRBJ2-2, with 11 bases aligning to TRBD2. This CDR3 comprises 15 residues. V was clipped by 2 bases and J by 7 bases; unmatched bases: 3. Germline V lookup: CDR1 MNHEY, CDR2 SMNVEV (reference sequence). CDR3 DNA: TGTGCCAGCAGTTTAACTAGCGGGAGTGGCGGGGAGCTGTTTTTT. Translating gives CASSLTSGSGGELFF.

The chain joins TRBV30 to TRBJ1-4; D is unclear. The length of the CDR3 is 16 residues. V gave up 2 bases and J gave up 0 bases, with 13 bases separating them. CDR1 and CDR2 (germline): GTSNPN, SVGIG (reference sequence). The CDR3 spells CAWSLGSSATNEKLFF. CDR3 bases: TGTGCCTGGAGTCTCGGGAGTTCGGCAACTAATGAAAAACTGTTTTTT.

This chain links TRBV4-1 with TRBJ2-6; D remains unclear. Trimming stripped 3 bases from V and 4 bases from J, with 13 bases between. The germline gives CDR1 MGHRA, CDR2 YSYEKL. The CDR3 length is 16 residues. The CDR3 DNA is TGCGCCAGCAGCCAGCCGGCCGCGGTAGGGGCCAACGTCCTGACTTTC. This gives the protein CASSQPAAVGANVLTF.

The rearrangement uses TRBV20-1 and TRBJ1-5, with D maybe TRBD1 (6 bases). The germline CDR1 and CDR2 sequences are DFQATT and SNEGSKA (reference sequence). V gave up 3 bases and J gave up 15 bases, with 15 bases separating them. The CDR3 is 11 residues long. CDR3 protein: CSARGGQSMHF. Written as DNA, the CDR3 is TGCAGTGCTAGGGGGGGGCAGTCAATGCATTTT.

The genes are TRBV10-3 and TRBJ1-2, with 9 bases lining up with TRBD1. Per germline, CDR1 ENHRY and CDR2 SYGVKD. V lost 4 bases, J lost 5 bases, and 5 bases stayed unmatched. The CDR3 has 14 amino acids. DNA for the CDR3: TGTGCCATCAGTGCGGGACAGGGAGAATATGGCTACACCTTC. Encoded protein: CAISAGQGEYGYTF.

This chain connects TRBV28 to TRBJ2-1; no clear D gene. This CDR3 has 13 residues. V shed 5 bases and J shed 7 bases, with 12 bases lying between them. The V gene's germline CDR1 is MDHEN and CDR2 SYDVKM. The CDR3 loop reads CASSLPAVNEQFF. The CDR3 bases are TGTGCCAGCAGTCTCCCCGCAGTGAATGAGCAGTTCTTC.

This sequence joins TRBV11-2 and TRBJ2-7; TRBD2 matches at 8 bases. The CDR3 runs to 16 residues. The germline V gene encodes CDR1 SGHAT and CDR2 FQNNGV. Germline trimming cut 4 bases from V and 6 bases from J; bases unmatched to any gene: 14. CDR3 bases: TGTGCCAGCAGCTCCAGAAACCTTGGGACTAGTGCCGAGCAGTACTTC. As protein: CASSSRNLGTSAEQYF. Complete variable domain (other parts from reference TRBV11-2 and TRBJ2-7): EAGVAQSPRYKIIEKRQSVAFWCNPISGHATLYWYQQILGQGPKLLIQFQNNGVVDDSQLPKDRFSAERLKGVDSTLKIQPAKLEDSAVYLCASSSRNLGTSAEQYFGPGTRLTVT.

The chain carries TRBV4-2 and TRBJ2-3, with D possibly being TRBD1 (6 bases). The germline gives CDR1 LGHNA, CDR2 YNFKEQ. V lost 1 base, J lost 5 bases, and 10 bases lay in between. The CDR3 extends over 14 amino acids. DNA for the CDR3: TGTGCCAGCAGCCAAGGCCAGGGGAAAGATACGCAGTATTTT. Its protein product is CASSQGQGKDTQYF.

J is TRBJ1-2 and V is TRBV6-1, with D unresolved. Trimming pared 6 bases from V and 4 bases from J, leaving 12 bases between. The CDR3 covers 13 residues. The germline CDR1 and CDR2 sequences are MNHNS and SASEGT. The CDR3 region is CASSPTKTYGYTF. CDR3 DNA sequence: TGTGCCAGCAGCCCGACCAAAACCTATGGCTACACCTTC.

The V and J genes are TRBV7-2 and TRBJ2-5; D possibly matches TRBD1 or TRBD2 (5 bases each). The CDR3 sequence is 14 residues long. The ends were cut back, 2 bases at V and 2 bases at J, with 9 bases in the middle. The V gene's germline CDR1 is SGHTA and CDR2 FQGNSA. In nucleotides, the CDR3 is TGTGCCAGCAGCTTAAAGTGGGGGCAAGAGACCCAGTACTTC. This encodes CASSLKWGQETQYF.

V is TRBV19 and J is TRBJ1-1; D remains unclear. The V end lost 3 bases, the J end lost 1 base, and 9 bases lay between the germline ends. The CDR3 totals 14 residues. The V gene's germline CDR1 is LNHDA and CDR2 SQIVND (reference sequence). The CDR3 region is CASSILVTNTEAFF. The DNA for the CDR3 is TGTGCCAGTAGTATTCTTGTTACGAACACTGAAGCTTTCTTT.

A single count supports this clone. The chain uses TRBV5-4 and TRBJ2-5; 12 bases are shared with TRBD2. Germline CDR1 is SGHNT and CDR2 is YYREEE (reference sequence). The CDR3 is 16 amino acids. V trimming: 2 bases; J trimming: 5 bases; junction bases outside the gene matches: 7. CDR3 DNA: TGTGCCAGCAGCTTTCGACTAGCGGGAGCAGGGGAGACCCAGTACTTC. Amino acids: CASSFRLAGAGETQYF.

The chain carries TRBV5-4 and TRBJ2-4; 7 bases align to TRBD1. With V trimmed by 1 base and J by 7 bases, 2 bases remained unmatched. Germline V gene data show CDR1 as SGHNT and CDR2 as YYREEE (reference sequence). The CDR3 spans 13 residues. The CDR3 nucleotides are TGTGCCAGCAGCTTGCACAGGGGCAACATTCAGTACTTC. It specifies CASSLHRGNIQYF.